Presented here are 2 T cell receptor beta chains from one specimen sequenced in a study of blood T cell repertoires in COVID-19. The method was immunoSEQ multiplex PCR; TCRdb's version includes in-frame clones alone and lacks a portion of them. This table holds about 370,000 clones, roughly nine tenths found once. The source material was PBMCs or T cells enriched from blood (not recorded which). The receptors come from a man between 18 and 35 years old who had recovered from COVID-19.

The rearrangement uses TRBV5-6 and TRBJ1-2; D not resolved. The CDR3 runs 13 residues. From germline, CDR1 is SGHDT and CDR2 YYEEEE. V was pared by 1 base and J by 3 bases, with 7 bases between. The chain's CDR3 is CASSLPDYYGYTF. Written as DNA, the CDR3 is TGTGCCAGCAGCTTGCCGGACTACTATGGCTACACCTTC.

This chain joins TRBV28 and TRBJ2-7; TRBD1 matches at 8 bases. CDR1 and CDR2 (germline): MDHEN, SYDVKM. The CDR3 consists of 15 residues. V lost 1 base and J lost 3; bases outside the gene matches: 5. This CDR3 is CASSLFGQGGYEQYF. The DNA for the CDR3 is TGTGCCAGCAGTTTATTTGGACAGGGAGGCTACGAGCAGTACTTC.